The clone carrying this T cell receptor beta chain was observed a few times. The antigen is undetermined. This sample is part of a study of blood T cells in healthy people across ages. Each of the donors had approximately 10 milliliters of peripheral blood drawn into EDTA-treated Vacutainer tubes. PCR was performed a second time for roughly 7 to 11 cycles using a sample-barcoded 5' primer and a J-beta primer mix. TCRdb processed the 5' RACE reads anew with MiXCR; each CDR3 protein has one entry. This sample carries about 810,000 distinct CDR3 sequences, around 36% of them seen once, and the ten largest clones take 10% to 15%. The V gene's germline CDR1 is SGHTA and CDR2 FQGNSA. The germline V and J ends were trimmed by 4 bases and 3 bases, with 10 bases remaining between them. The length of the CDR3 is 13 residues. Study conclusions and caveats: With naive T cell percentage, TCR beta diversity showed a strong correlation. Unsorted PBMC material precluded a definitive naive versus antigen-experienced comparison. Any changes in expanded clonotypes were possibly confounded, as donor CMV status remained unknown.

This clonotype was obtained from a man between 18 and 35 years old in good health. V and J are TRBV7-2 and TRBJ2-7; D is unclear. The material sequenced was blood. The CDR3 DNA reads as TGTGCCAGCAGCTCGACAAGCTTCTACGAGCAGTACTTC. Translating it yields CASSSTSFYEQYF.